A selection of T cell receptor beta chains follows, all from one sample in a study of T cell responses to AZD1222 COVID-19 vaccine. Generated by immunoSEQ multiplex PCR, the TCRdb table keeps only in-frame clones and is missing some. In the table there are under 95,000 clones, approximately 86% of which are singletons. Sample: peripheral blood, taken on day 0 of AZD1222 vaccination. These TCRs come from an adult in good health. The conserved cysteine and the conserved F or W are not part of the CDR3 here.

j_call v_call cdr3_aa
TRBJ2-7 TRBV9 ASSLRGQGAIN
TRBJ2-5 TRBV7-3 ASSLSETQY
TRBJ1-4 TRBV3-1/TRBV3-2 ASSATATNEKLF
TRBJ2-7 TRBV10-2 ASSEFGTGSEQY
TRBJ1-5 TRBV5-1 ASSLGGLGGEPQH
TRBJ2-7 TRBV11-3 ASSLNPISYEQY
TRBJ2-1 TRBV2 ASSWTSGYNEQF
TRBJ1-2 TRBV19 ASSAGLADGYT
TRBJ2-2 TRBV19 ATKPGTGSTGELF
TRBJ2-7 TRBV18 ASSPPTTTVVGQY
TRBJ2-7 TRBV7-9 ASSSTNEPAYEQY
TRBJ2-7 TRBV7-2 ASSLAWTGGYEQY
TRBJ1-1 TRBV28 ASRSGQYTEAF
TRBJ2-7 TRBV12-3/TRBV12-4 ASSSVNYEQY
TRBJ1-3 TRBV5-1 ASKGLGTASGNTIY
TRBJ2-1 TRBV6-6 ASSYSTGLVTNEQF
TRBJ1-1 TRBV28 ASSWFRGTVNTEAF
TRBJ1-5 TRBV27 ASSTTGTGGRQPQH
TRBJ1-3 TRBV7-9 ASSLVGDSGNTIY
TRBJ1-1 TRBV28 ASSPYPVRMNTEAF
TRBJ2-1 TRBV5-1 ASSPGQGTYNEQF
TRBJ2-5 TRBV7-9 ASSKTSSPRGTQY
TRBJ2-7 TRBV28 ASSLTSGSRYEQY
TRBJ1-2 TRBV7-2 ASSLGWGDYT
TRBJ2-7 TRBV19 ASARDYGAYEQY
TRBJ2-7 TRBV7-9 ASSPPAGEGTYEQY
TRBJ2-2 TRBV14 ASSQDGLPRGGELF
TRBJ2-2 TRBV12-5 ASAGRTGELF
TRBJ1-6 TRBV25-1 ASSEWDLIGSPLH
TRBJ2-5 TRBV24-1 ATSNYSRDSRRRGQETQY
TRBJ1-3 TRBV7-2 ASSLAGRGNTIY
TRBJ2-1 TRBV6-5 ATRGRVVNEQF
TRBJ2-2 TRBV6-4 ASSDSARGADTGELF
TRBJ2-1 TRBV4-3 ASSRGGPTSVSYNEQF
TRBJ1-5 TRBV6-6 ASSLIRGDQPQH
TRBJ2-1 TRBV7-9 ASSSLTSSYNEQF
TRBJ1-5 TRBV3-1/TRBV3-2 ASSGRTPNQPQH
TRBJ2-3 TRBV28 ASSFFDSGDSTDTQY
TRBJ2-5 TRBV19 ASSRSGLREETQY
TRBJ1-5 TRBV29-1 SVVDPRGRTQH
TRBJ2-7 TRBV5-4 ASSRDTFSYEQY
TRBJ1-2 TRBV28 ASSFFPGQGHGYT
TRBJ1-6 TRBV28 ASNAGLTNSPLH
TRBJ1-2 TRBV5-6 ASSLGQDYGYT
TRBJ2-7 TRBV3-1/TRBV3-2 ASSNGDSAYEQY
TRBJ2-1 TRBV25-1 ASSEIEARGPYNEQF
TRBJ2-6 TRBV24-1 ATSDPQGYGANVLT
TRBJ2-7 TRBV5-6 ASSSGGIYEQY
TRBJ2-7 TRBV29-1 SVEDKEGHPLGEQY
TRBJ2-7 TRBV9 ASSAGRTSGSGLGDEQY
TRBJ1-6 TRBV18 ASSPSGGGTVNSPLH
TRBJ2-7 TRBV7-9 ASGRTTARPYEQY
TRBJ2-1 TRBV28 ASSLVRGRVIDEQF
TRBJ1-4 TRBV3-1/TRBV3-2 ASSQGRATNEKLF
TRBJ2-3 TRBV11-2 ASSFEAGSTDTQY
TRBJ1-4 TRBV27 ASSGWTGKGEKLF
TRBJ1-2 TRBV10-3 AISGTLREDGYT